One TCR beta chain is described in this entry. Its antigen is currently unknown. The source of the sample is a study of cytomegalovirus exposure and HLA in healthy donors. A multiplex PCR was run with 60 Vbeta primers and 13 Jbeta primers. Here immunoSEQ multiplex PCR was the method, and the copy in TCRdb shows in-frame clones only, minus some. This table has 250,000 to 350,000 clones, 86% appearing once. The study, taken as a whole, reports: An assumption of roughly uniform sequencing depth across donors underlay the presence/absence analyses. Accurate HLA-A and HLA-B prediction from TCR beta sequences was reported for most subjects.

Sequenced input: PBMCs. The TCR comes from a man in his forties or fifties in good health and CMV-seropositive.

CDR3 residues: CASSLGSQGGTYEQYF. The CDR3 bases are TGTGCCAGCAGCTTGGGGTCACAGGGGGGCACCTACGAGCAGTACTTC. J is TRBJ2-7 and V is TRBV7-2; 8 nucleotides match TRBD1. The length of the CDR3 is 16 residues. V lost 3 bases and J lost 2; bases outside the gene matches: 9. CDR1 and CDR2 from the germline V gene are SGHTA and FQGNSA.